Sequencing of this TCR beta chain was carried out in a study of persistence of HIV-infected CD4 T cells. The study, taken as a whole, reports: TCRbeta richness was lower in CMV- and Gag-responding cells than in anti-CD3/anti-CD28-responding cells. Rare CMV-responding cells carrying HIV-1 proviruses were not analyzed separately for TCR.

Germline assignment: CDR1 GTSNPN and CDR2 SVGIG (reference sequence). CDR3 length: 14 residues. J gave up 2 bases and V 3 bases, and 3 bases lay outside the gene matches. Stimulation used about 10 ug/mL lysate from CMV-infected fibroblasts. CD40L-negative CD69-negative CD45RO-high memory CD4+ T cells were sorted as populations depleted of antigen-responding cells. CD8-depleted PBMCs were stimulated about 19 hours with anti-CD28/CD49d costimulation, CD40-blocking antibody and enfuvirtide. On this clone: Its antigen is not identified.

The libraries were made with immunoSEQ version 4 in survey mode. Clones were sequenced by immunoSEQ multiplex PCR, and TCRdb holds only the in-frame ones, with some missing. The repertoire includes 48,000 or so clones, about 81% of them detected once, and 3% sits in the top ten. The sample consisted of CD4+ T cells sorted from PBMCs after approximately 19-hour stimulation, taken from a patient who received antiretroviral therapy. This chain links TRBV30 with TRBJ2-2; 7 bases are shared with TRBD1. The TCR sequence derives from an adult man with HIV who was CMV-seropositive. The CDR3 DNA reads TGTGCCTGGAGCCGACAGGGAAACACCGGGGAGCTGTTTTTT. It encodes CAWSRQGNTGELFF.